Below are 21 T cell receptor beta chains sequenced from a single sample in a study of blood T cells in healthy people across ages (dated by TCRdb to between 2015 and 2017). Library prep was done by 5' RACE. Sequencing was performed on an Illumina HiSeq 2500. A second roughly 7 to 12 cycle PCR used a sample-barcoded 5' primer and a J-beta primer mix. TCRdb reanalyzed the raw reads on its own, using fastp at Q25 for trimming and MiXCR for clone calling, and kept in-frame beta chains. Rows with one shared CDR3 protein collapse into an entry with the most common genes and DNA. The sample table contains some 1.6 million distinct CDR3 sequences; only one count was recorded for 30% to 35% of them. Of the sample, roughly 12% is held by the ten largest clones. The sequenced sample was blood. The receptors come from a woman aged 25 to 39 in good health.

J is TRBJ2-1 and V is TRBV6-2 or TRBV6-3; a weak D match, TRBD2 (5 bases). The germline V gene has CDR1 MNHEY and CDR2 SVGEGT. This CDR3 has 12 residues. V gave up 5 bases and J gave up 10 bases, with 12 bases separating them. CDR3 nucleotide sequence: TGTGCCAGCAGTCCGCGGGCCTGGGAGCAGTTCTTC. As protein: CASSPRAWEQFF.

This clonotype was counted between two and nine times. This CDR3 is CAIRERGAASTDTQYF. For the CDR3, the DNA is TGTGCCATTAGGGAGCGGGGGGCCGCTAGCACAGATACGCAGTATTTT. The chain joins TRBV6-2 or TRBV6-3 to TRBJ2-3; TRBD2 matches at 9 bases. CDR1 and CDR2 from the germline V gene are MNHEY and SVGEGT. There are 16 residues in the CDR3. J gave up 0 bases and V 10 bases, and 11 bases lay outside the gene matches.

This chain connects TRBV2 to TRBJ1-5; D is uncertain. The CDR3 has 12 amino acids. With 5 bases removed from V and 5 bases from J, the gap between germline ends came to 7 bases. Per germline, CDR1 SNHLY and CDR2 FYNNEI. CDR3 protein: CASSYQDQPQHF. CDR3 nucleotides: TGTGCCAGCAGTTATCAAGATCAGCCCCAGCATTTT.

This clonotype came up a few times. The rearrangement joins TRBV27 to TRBJ1-1; TRBD1 agrees at 8 bases. Germline CDR1 reads MNHEY; CDR2 reads SMNVEV (reference sequence). V dropped 5 bases and J dropped 4; count of bases not matched to a gene: 9. The CDR3 sequence is 15 residues long. CDR3 in amino acids: CASSRITGGVTEAFF. The DNA of the CDR3 is TGTGCCAGCAGTCGCATTACAGGGGGAGTCACTGAAGCTTTCTTT.

This clonotype was picked up one time. The chain combines TRBV3-1 with TRBJ1-2; D call uncertain. Trimming left V 0 bases short and J 10 bases short, with 18 bases between. This CDR3 has 15 residues. Looked up from germline, CDR1 is LGHDT and CDR2 is YNNKEL (reference sequence). The CDR3 nucleotides are TGTGCCAGCAGCCAAGAGGCATGGGATGAGGGCGACTACACCTTC. It codes for CASSQEAWDEGDYTF.

With respect to this clonotype: The junction shows a germline mismatch at one end, possibly a read error. V is TRBV2 and J is TRBJ1-5; tentative D call: TRBD1 (5 bases). Germline V CDR1 and CDR2: SNHLY, FYNNEI. The CDR3 consists of 15 residues. Here the CDR3 DNA reads TGTGTCAGCAGTGAAGAGGGAGGGGTAGGTCAGCCCCAGCATTTT. This gives the protein CVSSEEGGVGQPQHF.

This clonotype was detected only a few times. The CDR3 loop reads CASSLRQGRSLNYGYTF. CDR3 nucleotides: TGTGCCAGCAGCTTGAGGCAGGGCCGGTCCTTGAACTATGGCTACACCTTC. The chain recombines TRBV13 with TRBJ1-2; TRBD1 is a possible D gene (5 bases). V lost 3 bases to trimming and J lost 2 bases, with 19 bases between them. The germline V gene has CDR1 PRHDT and CDR2 FYEKMQ (reference sequence). CDR3 length equals 17 residues.

This clonotype was seen a few times. The chain recombines TRBV7-9 with TRBJ2-1, with TRBD2 identical over 11 bases. With V trimmed by 5 bases and J by 8 bases, 8 bases remained unmatched. The CDR3 covers 15 residues. Looked up from germline, CDR1 is SEHNR and CDR2 is FQNEAQ (reference sequence). CDR3 in amino acids: CASSLLAGGLDEQFF. CDR3 sequence (DNA): TGTGCCAGCAGCCTTTTAGCGGGGGGGCTGGATGAGCAGTTCTTC.

The J gene is TRBJ2-1, the V gene TRBV20-1, with 8 bases identical to TRBD2. With 3 bases clipped from V and 9 bases from J, the junction kept 7 bases outside the gene matches. This CDR3 comprises 13 residues. CDR1 and CDR2 (germline): DFQATT, SNEGSKA (reference sequence). CDR3 amino acids: CSARGLEVREQFF. The CDR3 nucleotides read TGCAGTGCTAGGGGACTAGAGGTACGTGAGCAGTTCTTC.

The chain carries TRBV6-1 and TRBJ2-2; 8 bases agree with TRBD2. Germline assignment: CDR1 MNHNS and CDR2 SASEGT. This CDR3 spans 16 amino acids. The junction had 10 bases not matched to a gene; V was cut back by 6 bases and J by 4 bases. The CDR3 loop is CASSLPPGGATGELFF. As DNA, the CDR3 is TGTGCCAGCAGCTTGCCCCCCGGGGGGGCCACCGGGGAGCTGTTTTTT.

This clonotype was picked up a small number of times. The CDR3 region has the DNA TGCAGTGCTCCGGACAGGGTCCATGAGCAGTTCTTC. It yields the protein CSAPDRVHEQFF. The gene calls are TRBV20-1 and TRBJ2-1, with 8 bases aligning to TRBD1. Germline V gene lookup returns CDR1 DFQATT and CDR2 SNEGSKA (reference sequence). The CDR3 sequence is 12 residues long. V trimming: 5 bases; J trimming: 8 bases; junction bases outside the gene matches: 5.

CDR3 nucleotides: TGCGCCAGCAGCCCCCTAGGGGGGCCTTTCGGGGATACGCAGTATTTT. It is translated as CASSPLGGPFGDTQYF. The chain has TRBV4-1 and TRBJ2-3; D may be TRBD1 or TRBD2 (6 bases each). CDR3 size: 16 residues. The V gene lost 4 bases and the J gene lost 6 bases, with 20 bases spanning the gap. Germline assignment: CDR1 MGHRA and CDR2 YSYEKL.

The chain recombines TRBV11-2 with TRBJ2-2; 7 nucleotides agree with TRBD1. The CDR3 covers 18 residues. Germline CDR1 reads SGHAT; CDR2 reads FQNNGV. V trimming: 5 bases; J trimming: 0 bases; junction bases outside the gene matches: 12. CDR3 DNA: TGTGCCAGCAGCCCCCCGGACAGGTTAGACCCGAACACCGGGGAGCTGTTTTTT. Residues: CASSPPDRLDPNTGELFF.

This clonotype has only one observation. One end of the junction does not line up with germline, which may come from a read error. The chain couples TRBV25-1 to TRBJ1-2, with D perhaps matching TRBD1 (5 bases). Germline-derived CDR1 and CDR2 are MGHDK and SYGVNS. The CDR3 loop spans 12 amino acids. This CDR3 reads CASRTVENGCTF. The CDR3 nucleotides are TGTGCCAGCAGGACAGTAGAGAATGGCTGCACCTTC.

A word on this clonotype: The DNA is left out, because the CDR3 cannot be placed on it with certainty; the CDR3 is given as TCRdb lists it. The chain carries TRBV2 and TRBJ2-3; TRBD2, the D gene given by the table, was not confirmed from the DNA. 17 amino acids form the CDR3, both terminal residues included. Germline CDR1 is SNHLY and CDR2 is FYNNEI. The CDR3 here is CASSSSKVAGVPDTQYF.

The chain couples TRBV7-3 to TRBJ2-1; 8 positions agree with TRBD2. Germline CDR1 and CDR2: SGHTA and FQGTGA. V gave up 5 bases and J gave up 5 bases; unmatched junction bases: 20. The length of the CDR3 is 19 residues. In nucleotides, the CDR3 is TGTGCCAGCAGCCCCAGAGGGTGGGCTAGCGGGCATCCAAACAATGAGCAGTTCTTC. Amino acid sequence: CASSPRGWASGHPNNEQFF.

There are a few counts of this clonotype. The chain couples TRBV20-1 to TRBJ1-1, with a weak D call TRBD1 (5 bases). Germline values: CDR1 DFQATT, CDR2 SNEGSKA (reference sequence). The germline V and J ends were trimmed by 1 base and 5 bases, with 11 bases remaining between them. The CDR3 covers 13 residues. The CDR3, as DNA: TGCAGTGCTAGAGGCCCAGGGAGGACTGAAGCTTTCTTT. Translating gives CSARGPGRTEAFF.

This clonotype was seen a few times. The chain carries TRBV12-3 or TRBV12-4 and TRBJ2-1; D gene unclear. The CDR3 is 11 residues long. V lost 5 bases and J lost 8, with 7 bases in between. In DNA, the CDR3 is TGTGCCAGCAGTGGGATCCATGAGCAGTTCTTC. Amino acid sequence: CASSGIHEQFF.

This clonotype occurred a few times. The chain has TRBV3-1 and TRBJ2-5; 8 bases line up with TRBD1. V trimming: 3 bases; J trimming: 3 bases; junction bases outside the gene matches: 6. The CDR3 consists of 15 residues. Germline assignment: CDR1 LGHDT and CDR2 YNNKEL (reference sequence). In DNA form, the CDR3 reads TGTGCCAGCAGCCACGCAGGGGGCTCTGAAGAGACCCAGTACTTC. It codes for CASSHAGGSEETQYF.

This clonotype is a singleton in its sample. This clone may be a read error of a much larger clone one base away. The chain employs TRBV29-1 and TRBJ2-3; TRBD2 aligns across 10 bases. This CDR3 is 15 amino acids long. After removal of 5 bases from V and 1 base from J, the junction contained 6 bases not matched to a gene. Germline V gene sequence: CDR1 SQVTM, CDR2 ANQGSEA. CDR3: CSVPSLAGGTDTQYF. Written as DNA, the CDR3 is TGCAGCGTTCCGAGCCTAGCGGGAGGCACAGATACGCAGTATTTT.

This clonotype was counted between two and nine times. The genes are TRBV20-1 and TRBJ2-1; D is perhaps TRBD2 (6 bases). V lost 0 bases to trimming and J lost 9 bases, with 21 bases between them. The CDR3 spans 16 residues. The germline V gene encodes CDR1 DFQATT and CDR2 SNEGSKA (reference sequence). The CDR3 sequence is CSARDLFDSGESEQFF. The CDR3 nucleotides read TGCAGTGCTAGAGATCTATTCGACTCGGGGGAAAGTGAGCAGTTCTTC.